Shown below are 24 T cell receptor beta chains from a single sample sequenced in a study of shared clonotypes between healthy human individuals. Profiling relied on immunoSEQ multiplex PCR, and the TCRdb table lists in-frame clones only, not all of them. The data show about 96,000 clones, with roughly half seen just once and about 14% held by the top ten. Input material: PBMCs. Receptor source: a woman in her 40s in good health. Some clones in this sample may be carry-over from other donors' samples.

Remarks on this clone: A far larger clone is only one base removed, so a read error is likely. Other DNA sequences in the same sample also yield this CDR3. J is TRBJ1-2 and V is TRBV30, with TRBD1 matching over 7 bases. Germline V CDR1 and CDR2: GTSNPN, SVGIG (reference sequence). The CDR3 is made up of 13 amino acids. This CDR3 is CAWSPGGDYGYTF. CDR3 sequence (DNA): TGTGCCTGGAGTCCAGGGGGTGACTATGGCTACACTTTC.

V usage is TRBV28 and J usage is TRBJ2-5; 13 nucleotides agree with TRBD2. The last part of the DNA fits TRBJ2-7 better; the J call may be wrong. This CDR3 is built from 18 residues. From germline, CDR1 is MDHEN and CDR2 SYDVKM. CDR3 sequence reads: CASSSPGLAGRGVYEQYF. The CDR3, as DNA: TGTGCCAGCAGTTCTCCGGGACTAGCGGGGAGGGGCGTTTACGAGCAGTACTTC.

The chain is built from TRBV25-1 and TRBJ2-7; D perhaps matches TRBD1 (6 bases). With 1 base removed from V and 6 bases from J, the gap between germline ends came to 13 bases. Germline CDR1 reads MGHDK; CDR2 reads SYGVNS. The CDR3 sequence is 14 residues long. CDR3 residues: CASSEFGQRGEQYF. Here the CDR3 DNA reads TGTGCCAGCAGTGAATTCGGACAGAGGGGCGAGCAGTACTTC.

The chain has TRBV28 and TRBJ2-5; D may be TRBD2 (6 bases). The better agreement between TRBJ2-7 and the DNA end casts doubt on the J call. This CDR3 has 16 residues. In germline, CDR1 is MDHEN, CDR2 SYDVKM. DNA for the CDR3: TGTGCCAGCAGTTTATCTCAGGCGGGGTATTCCTACGAGCAGTACTTC. Translating it yields CASSLSQAGYSYEQYF.

The chain has TRBV4-1 and TRBJ1-4; the D is unclear. The CDR3 covers 16 residues. Germline assignment: CDR1 MGHRA and CDR2 YSYEKL. With 0 bases removed from V and 5 bases from J, the gap between germline ends came to 13 bases. Here the CDR3 DNA reads TGCGCCAGCAGCCAAGATCCAAGGACGGGGAATGAAAAACTGTTTTTT. Protein sequence: CASSQDPRTGNEKLFF.

This clone was detected ten times or more. The chain has TRBV13 and TRBJ2-7; no clear D. V was pared by 0 bases and J by 3 bases, with 9 bases between. The CDR3 is 14 residues long. Germline V lookup: CDR1 PRHDT, CDR2 FYEKMQ (reference sequence). The CDR3 bases are TGTGCCAGCAGCTTAGGAGTCACCAGCTACGAGCAGTACTTC. Translating gives CASSLGVTSYEQYF.

The chain employs TRBV5-1 and TRBJ2-5; D is undetermined. The J call could be wrong; TRBJ2-7 is a better fit for the DNA end. CDR3 size: 14 residues. CDR1 SGHRS and CDR2 YFSETQ come from the germline V gene. The CDR3 is CASSLASVRSEQYF. The CDR3 DNA reads TGCGCCAGCAGCTTGGCCAGTGTTAGGTCCGAGCAGTACTTC.

This chain uses TRBV7-3 with TRBJ1-5; D remains unclear. CDR3 length: 13 amino acids. V was pared by 0 bases and J by 7 bases, with 7 bases between. Germline CDR1 reads SGHTA; CDR2 reads FQGTGA. CDR3 sequence reads: CASSLTPGQPQHF. CDR3 bases: TGTGCCAGCAGCTTAACTCCTGGGCAGCCCCAGCATTTT.

This clone was seen a handful of times. The gene calls are TRBV4-2 and TRBJ2-3, with 11 bases identical to TRBD2. Germline V lookup: CDR1 LGHNA, CDR2 YNFKEQ. Trimming at V came to 5 bases and at J to 6 bases, leaving 4 bases not matched to a gene. The CDR3 length is 14 residues. The CDR3 reads CASSKTSGSDTQYF. As DNA, the CDR3 is TGTGCCAGCAGCAAAACTAGCGGGAGCGATACGCAGTATTTT.

V is TRBV5-4 and J is TRBJ2-7; D possibly corresponds to TRBD2 (6 bases). Trimming left V 4 bases short and J 6 bases short, with 23 bases between. The CDR3 contains 16 residues. Germline-derived CDR1 and CDR2 are SGHNT and YYREEE (reference sequence). The DNA for the CDR3 is TGTGCCAGCAGCCTAACAGCCGCGGTGGGGGGAAGCGAGCAGTACTTC. Translation gives CASSLTAAVGGSEQYF.

The rearrangement joins TRBV30 to TRBJ2-2; D remains ambiguous. V dropped 5 bases and J dropped 2 bases, with 6 bases sitting between them. This CDR3 comprises 12 residues. Germline loops: CDR1 GTSNPN, CDR2 SVGIG (reference sequence). CDR3 sequence: CAWVNNTGELFF. CDR3 coding DNA: TGTGCCTGGGTCAATAACACCGGGGAGCTGTTTTTT.

With respect to this clone: A far more abundant clone sits one base away, making this likely a read error. This rearrangement joins TRBV6-5 to TRBJ2-7; 9 bases fit TRBD1. The CDR3 runs 15 residues. Germline trimming cut 4 bases from V and 1 base from J; bases unmatched to any gene: 5. In germline, CDR1 is MNHEY, CDR2 SVGAGI. This CDR3 reads CASSFEGQGSYEQYF. DNA of the CDR3: TGTGCCAGCAGTTTTGAGGGACAGGGATCCTACGAGCAGTACTTC.

J is TRBJ2-3 and V is TRBV5-1; tentative D call: TRBD2 (6 bases). The germline V and J ends were trimmed by 6 bases and 3 bases, with 11 bases remaining between them. Per germline, CDR1 SGHRS and CDR2 YFSETQ. The CDR3 length is 13 residues. CDR3 sequence (DNA): TGCGCCAGCACGGGGACTGCAACAGATACGCAGTATTTT. Its translation is CASTGTATDTQYF.

The rearrangement joins TRBV4-3 to TRBJ2-5; the D is unclear. The J call is in doubt because the DNA end fits TRBJ2-7 better. The germline gives CDR1 LGHNA, CDR2 YSLEER. The length of the CDR3 is 13 residues. CDR3 DNA sequence: TGCGCCAGCAGCCATCGGCGGTTCTACGAGCAGTACTTC. This sequence encodes CASSHRRFYEQYF.

This chain joins TRBV2 and TRBJ1-5; TRBD1 aligns across 10 bases. The CDR3 consists of 15 residues. The germline V gene has CDR1 SNHLY and CDR2 FYNNEI. Germline trimming cut 2 bases from V and 6 bases from J; bases unmatched to any gene: 4. CDR3 coding DNA: TGTGCCAGCAGTGAATGGGACAGGGGTCCTCAGCCCCAGCATTTT. Protein sequence: CASSEWDRGPQPQHF.

V and J are TRBV4-2 and TRBJ2-1; D is ambiguous. This CDR3 has 13 amino acids. V lost 4 bases to trimming and J lost 8 bases, with 12 bases between them. Germline CDR1 LGHNA, CDR2 YNFKEQ. For the CDR3, the DNA is TGTGCCAGCAGCCCCACTGCCCGACATGAGCAGTTCTTC. Translation gives CASSPTARHEQFF.

This clone was counted at least ten times. The chain is built from TRBV2 and TRBJ1-5; D is ambiguous. The CDR3 has 16 amino acids. Trimming shortened V by 0 bases and J by 5 bases, and 14 bases separated the two germline ends. Germline V gives CDR1 SNHLY, CDR2 FYNNEI. The CDR3 sequence: CASSEAIEGGDQPQHF. In DNA, the CDR3 is TGTGCCAGCAGTGAAGCTATCGAGGGAGGCGATCAGCCCCAGCATTTT. The variable domain in full, completed from reference TRBV2 and TRBJ1-5, reads EPEVTQTPSHQVTQMGQEVILRCVPISNHLYFYWYRQILGQKVEFLVSFYNNEISEKSEIFDDQFSVERPDGSNFTLKIRSTKLEDSAMYFCASSEAIEGGDQPQHFGDGTRLSIL.

This clone was seen at least ten times. The chain carries TRBV30 and TRBJ1-1, with a tentative D call TRBD1 (6 bases). Germline loops: CDR1 GTSNPN, CDR2 SVGIG (reference sequence). V was pared by 5 bases and J by 1 base, with 11 bases between. This CDR3 is built from 13 residues. The DNA of the CDR3 is TGTGCCTGGGCCGGACAGTCGAACACTGAAGCTTTCTTT. Its protein product is CAWAGQSNTEAFF.

This clone was seen a few times. V gene TRBV27 combines with J gene TRBJ2-7; a weak D match, TRBD2 (6 bases). This CDR3 has 13 residues. V gave up 5 bases and J gave up 2 bases, with 10 bases separating them. Germline V gene sequence: CDR1 MNHEY, CDR2 SMNVEV (reference sequence). DNA for the CDR3: TGTGCCAGCAGTCCTAGCGAGGCCTACGAGCAGTACTTC. The encoded protein is CASSPSEAYEQYF.

There are many counts of this clone. V is TRBV9 and J is TRBJ2-7; 7 bases are a match to TRBD1. CDR3 length equals 16 residues. The junction had 10 bases not matched to a gene; V was cut back by 2 bases and J by 2 bases. Per germline, CDR1 SGDLS and CDR2 YYNGEE. Here the CDR3 DNA reads TGTGCCAGCAGCGTTTACCGGAGTGACAGGGCCTACGAGCAGTACTTC. Protein sequence: CASSVYRSDRAYEQYF.

This clone came up a few times. The chain is built from TRBV7-8 and TRBJ2-7; 8 positions agree with TRBD1. With 3 bases clipped from V and 4 bases from J, the junction kept 5 bases outside the gene matches. Per the germline V gene, CDR1 is SGHVS and CDR2 is FQNEAQ. This CDR3 has 14 residues. DNA for the CDR3: TGTGCCAGCAGCTTCGGGACAGGAGAATACGAGCAGTACTTC. Translation: CASSFGTGEYEQYF.

This clone is medium-sized in the sample. The chain uses TRBV4-2 and TRBJ2-6; 10 positions agree with TRBD1. Per germline, CDR1 LGHNA and CDR2 YNFKEQ. V shed 4 bases, J shed 3 bases, and the junction held 6 bases outside the gene matches. The CDR3 sequence is 17 residues long. In DNA form, the CDR3 reads TGTGCCAGCAGCCTCGGGACAGGGGAAAGTGGGGCCAACGTCCTGACTTTC. It codes for CASSLGTGESGANVLTF.

Only one count was recorded for this clone. This chain uses TRBV6-6 with TRBJ2-7; D uncertain. The CDR3 runs to 12 residues. The V end lost 0 bases, the J end lost 6 bases, and 6 bases lay between the germline ends. Germline-derived CDR1 and CDR2 are MNHNY and SVGAGI (reference sequence). CDR3 protein: CASSYSGLEQYF. The CDR3 DNA follows: TGTGCCAGCAGTTACTCGGGCCTCGAGCAGTACTTC.

The chain is built from TRBV7-9 and TRBJ2-5; D gene unclear. V lost 1 base, J lost 4 bases, and 4 bases lay in between. This CDR3 region has 12 residues. The germline gives CDR1 SEHNR, CDR2 FQNEAQ (reference sequence). CDR3 DNA: TGTGCCAGCAGCTTAGTCGGAGAGACCCAGTACTTC. Translating gives CASSLVGETQYF.